This T cell receptor beta chain is drawn from a study of blood T cell repertoires in COVID-19. Looking at the study overall: Both acute and convalescent COVID-19 samples were obtained from the United States, Italy and Spain. The cDNA or gDNA used as material had been derived from T cells, B-cell-depleted T cells, or PBMCs.

The J segment lost 1 base and the V segment lost 6 bases, leaving 4 bases of the junction unmatched. The CDR3 spans 14 residues. CDR1 SQVTM and CDR2 ANQGSEA come from the germline V gene. As originally analysed: Estimation of nucleated cell counts was performed using reference gene primer amplification. Produced via immunoSEQ multiplex PCR; TCRdb's table is partial and in-frame only. V and J calls plus clone size are reproduced from that table; the DNA served to infer D and trimming. This table holds approximately 150,000 clones, approximately 88% found once. The TCR originated in a man in his sixties with active or convalescent COVID-19. Sequenced input: peripheral blood. V usage is TRBV29-1 and J usage is TRBJ2-7; 12 nucleotides line up with TRBD2. The CDR3 protein is CSVDGLAGSYEQYF. The CDR3 DNA is TGCAGCGTGGATGGACTAGCGGGGTCCTACGAGCAGTACTTC.